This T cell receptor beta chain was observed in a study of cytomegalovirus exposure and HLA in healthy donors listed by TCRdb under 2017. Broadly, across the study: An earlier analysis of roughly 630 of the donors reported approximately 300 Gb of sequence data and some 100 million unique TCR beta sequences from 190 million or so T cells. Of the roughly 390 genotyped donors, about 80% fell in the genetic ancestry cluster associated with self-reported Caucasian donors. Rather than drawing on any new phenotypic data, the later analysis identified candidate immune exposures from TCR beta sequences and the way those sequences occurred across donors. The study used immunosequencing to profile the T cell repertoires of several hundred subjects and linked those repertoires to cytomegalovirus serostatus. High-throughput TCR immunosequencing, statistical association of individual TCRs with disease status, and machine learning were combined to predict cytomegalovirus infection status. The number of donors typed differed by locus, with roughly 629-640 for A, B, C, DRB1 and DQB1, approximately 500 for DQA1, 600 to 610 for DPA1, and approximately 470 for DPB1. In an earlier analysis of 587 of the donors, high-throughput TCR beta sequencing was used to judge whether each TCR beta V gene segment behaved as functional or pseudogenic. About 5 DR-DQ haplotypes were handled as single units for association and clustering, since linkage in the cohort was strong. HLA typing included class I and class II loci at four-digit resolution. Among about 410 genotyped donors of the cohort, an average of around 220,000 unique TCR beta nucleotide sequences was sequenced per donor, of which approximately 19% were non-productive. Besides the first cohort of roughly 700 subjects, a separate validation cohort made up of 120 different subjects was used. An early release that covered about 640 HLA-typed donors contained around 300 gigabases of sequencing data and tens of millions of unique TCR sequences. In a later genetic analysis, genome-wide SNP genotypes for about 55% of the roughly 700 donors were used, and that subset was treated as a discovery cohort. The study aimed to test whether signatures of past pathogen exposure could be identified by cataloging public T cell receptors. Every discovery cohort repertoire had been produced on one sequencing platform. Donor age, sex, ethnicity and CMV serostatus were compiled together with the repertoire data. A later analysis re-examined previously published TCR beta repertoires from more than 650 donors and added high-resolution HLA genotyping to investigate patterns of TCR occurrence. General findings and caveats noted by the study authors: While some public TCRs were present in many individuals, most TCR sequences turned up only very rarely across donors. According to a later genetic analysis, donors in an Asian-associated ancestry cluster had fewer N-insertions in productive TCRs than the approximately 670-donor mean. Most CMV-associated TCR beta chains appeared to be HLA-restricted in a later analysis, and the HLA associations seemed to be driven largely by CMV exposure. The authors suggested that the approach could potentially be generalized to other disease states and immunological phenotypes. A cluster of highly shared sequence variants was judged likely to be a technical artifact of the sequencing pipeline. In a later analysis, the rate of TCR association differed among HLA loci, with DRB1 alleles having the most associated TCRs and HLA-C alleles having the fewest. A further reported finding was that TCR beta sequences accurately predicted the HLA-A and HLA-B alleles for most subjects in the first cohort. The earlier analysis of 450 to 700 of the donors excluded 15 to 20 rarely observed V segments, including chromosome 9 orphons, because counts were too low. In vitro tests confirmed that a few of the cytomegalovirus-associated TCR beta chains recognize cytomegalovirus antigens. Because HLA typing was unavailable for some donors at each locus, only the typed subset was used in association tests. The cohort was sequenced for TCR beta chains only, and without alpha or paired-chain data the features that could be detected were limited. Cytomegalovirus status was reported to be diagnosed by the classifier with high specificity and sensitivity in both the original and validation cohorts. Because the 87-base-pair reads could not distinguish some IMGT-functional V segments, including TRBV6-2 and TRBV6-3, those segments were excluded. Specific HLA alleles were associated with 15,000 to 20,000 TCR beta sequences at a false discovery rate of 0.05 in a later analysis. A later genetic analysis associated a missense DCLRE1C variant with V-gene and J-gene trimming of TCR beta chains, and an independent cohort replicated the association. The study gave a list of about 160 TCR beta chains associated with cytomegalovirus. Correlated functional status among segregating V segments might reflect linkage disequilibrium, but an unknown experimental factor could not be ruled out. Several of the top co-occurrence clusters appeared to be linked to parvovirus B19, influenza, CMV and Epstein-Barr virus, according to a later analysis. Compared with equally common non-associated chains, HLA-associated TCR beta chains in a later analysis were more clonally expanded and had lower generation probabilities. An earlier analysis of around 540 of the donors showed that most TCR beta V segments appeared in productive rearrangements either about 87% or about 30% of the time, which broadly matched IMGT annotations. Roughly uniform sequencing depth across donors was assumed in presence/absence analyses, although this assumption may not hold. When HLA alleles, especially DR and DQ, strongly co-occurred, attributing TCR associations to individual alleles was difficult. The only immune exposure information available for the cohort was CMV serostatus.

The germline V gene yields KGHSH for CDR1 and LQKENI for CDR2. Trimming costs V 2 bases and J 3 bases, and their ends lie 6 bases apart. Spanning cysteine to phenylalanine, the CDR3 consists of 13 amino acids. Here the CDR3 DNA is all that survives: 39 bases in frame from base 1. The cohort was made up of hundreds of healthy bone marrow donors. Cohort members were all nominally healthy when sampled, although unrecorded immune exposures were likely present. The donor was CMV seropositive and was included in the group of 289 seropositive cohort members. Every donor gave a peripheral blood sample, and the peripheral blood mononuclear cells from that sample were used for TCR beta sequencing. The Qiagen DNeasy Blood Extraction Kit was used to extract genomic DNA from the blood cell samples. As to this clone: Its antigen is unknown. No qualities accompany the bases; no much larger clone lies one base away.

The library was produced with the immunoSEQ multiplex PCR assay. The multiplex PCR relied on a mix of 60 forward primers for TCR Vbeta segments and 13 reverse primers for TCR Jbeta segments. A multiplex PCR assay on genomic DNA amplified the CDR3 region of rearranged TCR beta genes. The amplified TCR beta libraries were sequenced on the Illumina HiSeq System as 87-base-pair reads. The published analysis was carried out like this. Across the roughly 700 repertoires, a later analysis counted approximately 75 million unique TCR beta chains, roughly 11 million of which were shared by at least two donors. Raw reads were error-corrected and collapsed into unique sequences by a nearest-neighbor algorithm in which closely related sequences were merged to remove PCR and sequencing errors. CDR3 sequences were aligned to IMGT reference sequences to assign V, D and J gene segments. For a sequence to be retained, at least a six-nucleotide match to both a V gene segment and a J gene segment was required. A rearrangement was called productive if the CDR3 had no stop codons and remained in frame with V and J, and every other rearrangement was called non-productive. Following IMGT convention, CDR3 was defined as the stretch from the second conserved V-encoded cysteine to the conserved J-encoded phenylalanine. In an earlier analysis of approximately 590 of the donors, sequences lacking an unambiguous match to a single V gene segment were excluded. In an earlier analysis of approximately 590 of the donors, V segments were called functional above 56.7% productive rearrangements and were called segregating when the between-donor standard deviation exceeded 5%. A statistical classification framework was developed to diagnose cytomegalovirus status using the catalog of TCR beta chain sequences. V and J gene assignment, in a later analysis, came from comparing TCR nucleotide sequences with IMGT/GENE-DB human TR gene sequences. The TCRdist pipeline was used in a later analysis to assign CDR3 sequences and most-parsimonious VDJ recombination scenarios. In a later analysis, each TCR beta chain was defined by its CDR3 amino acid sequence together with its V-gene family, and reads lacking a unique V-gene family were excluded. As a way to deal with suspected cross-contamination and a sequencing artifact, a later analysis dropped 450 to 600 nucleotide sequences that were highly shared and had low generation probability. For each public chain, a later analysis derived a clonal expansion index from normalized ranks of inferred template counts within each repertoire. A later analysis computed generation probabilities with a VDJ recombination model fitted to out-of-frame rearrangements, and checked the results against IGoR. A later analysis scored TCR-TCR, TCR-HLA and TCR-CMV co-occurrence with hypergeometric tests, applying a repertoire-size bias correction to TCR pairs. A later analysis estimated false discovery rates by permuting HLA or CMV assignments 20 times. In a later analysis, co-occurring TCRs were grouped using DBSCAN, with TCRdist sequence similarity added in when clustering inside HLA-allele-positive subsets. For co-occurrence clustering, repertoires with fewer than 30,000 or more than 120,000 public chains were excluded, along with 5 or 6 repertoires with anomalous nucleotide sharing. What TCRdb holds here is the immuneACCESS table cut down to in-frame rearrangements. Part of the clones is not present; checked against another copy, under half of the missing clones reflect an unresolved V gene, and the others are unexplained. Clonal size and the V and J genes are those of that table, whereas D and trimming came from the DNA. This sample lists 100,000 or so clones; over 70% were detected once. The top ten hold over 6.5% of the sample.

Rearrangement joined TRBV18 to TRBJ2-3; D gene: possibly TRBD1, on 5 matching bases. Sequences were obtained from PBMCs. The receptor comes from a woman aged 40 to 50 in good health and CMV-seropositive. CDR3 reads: CASSPSGTDTQYF. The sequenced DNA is TGTGCCAGCTCACCATCAGGGACAGATACGCAGTATTTT.